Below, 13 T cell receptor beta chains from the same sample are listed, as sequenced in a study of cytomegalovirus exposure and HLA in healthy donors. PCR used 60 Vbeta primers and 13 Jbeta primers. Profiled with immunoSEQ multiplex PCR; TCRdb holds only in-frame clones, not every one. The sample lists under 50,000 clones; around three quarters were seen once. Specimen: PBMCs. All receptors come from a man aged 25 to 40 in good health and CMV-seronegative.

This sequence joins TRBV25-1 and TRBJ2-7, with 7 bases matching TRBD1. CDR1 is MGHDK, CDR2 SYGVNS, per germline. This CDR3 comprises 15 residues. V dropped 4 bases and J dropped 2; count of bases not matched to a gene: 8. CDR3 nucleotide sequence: TGTGCCAGCAGTGCCGGGAACAGGGGCACCTACGAGCAGTACTTC. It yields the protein CASSAGNRGTYEQYF.

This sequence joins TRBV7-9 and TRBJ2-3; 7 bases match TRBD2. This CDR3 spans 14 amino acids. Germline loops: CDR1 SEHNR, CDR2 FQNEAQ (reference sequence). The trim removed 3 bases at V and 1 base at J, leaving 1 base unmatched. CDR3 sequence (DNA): TGTGCCAGCAGCTTGGCGGGGGGCACAGATACGCAGTATTTT. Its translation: CASSLAGGTDTQYF.

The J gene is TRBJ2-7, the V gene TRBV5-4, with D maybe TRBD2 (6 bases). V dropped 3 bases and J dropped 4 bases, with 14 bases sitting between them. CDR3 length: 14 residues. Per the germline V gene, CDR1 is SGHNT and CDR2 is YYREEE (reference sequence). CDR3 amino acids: CASSSASEGYEQYF. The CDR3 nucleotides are TGTGCCAGCAGCTCCGCTAGCGAAGGGTACGAGCAGTACTTC.

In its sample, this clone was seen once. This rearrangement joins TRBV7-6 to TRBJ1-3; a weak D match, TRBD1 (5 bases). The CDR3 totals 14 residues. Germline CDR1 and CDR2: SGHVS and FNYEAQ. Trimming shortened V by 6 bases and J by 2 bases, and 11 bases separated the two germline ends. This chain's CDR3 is CASSDSQAGNTIYF. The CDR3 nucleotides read TGTGCCAGCAGTGACAGTCAAGCTGGAAACACCATATATTTT.

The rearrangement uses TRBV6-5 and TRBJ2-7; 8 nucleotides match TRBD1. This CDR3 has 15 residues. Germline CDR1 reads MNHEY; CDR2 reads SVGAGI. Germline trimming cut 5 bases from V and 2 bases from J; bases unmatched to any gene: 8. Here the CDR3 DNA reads TGTGCCAGCAGTGCTTCGTGGACAGGGCCCTACGAGCAGTACTTC. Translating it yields CASSASWTGPYEQYF.

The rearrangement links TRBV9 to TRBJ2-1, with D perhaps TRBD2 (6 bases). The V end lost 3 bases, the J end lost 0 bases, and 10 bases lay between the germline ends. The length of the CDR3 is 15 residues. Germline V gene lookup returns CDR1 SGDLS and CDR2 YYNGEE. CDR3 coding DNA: TGTGCCAGCAGCGAAGGGACTGGCTCCTACAATGAGCAGTTCTTC. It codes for CASSEGTGSYNEQFF.

The CDR3, as DNA: TGTGCCTGGAGACTAGGGGGAGCTGGAAACACCATATATTTT. Translated, it gives CAWRLGGAGNTIYF. The rearrangement links TRBV30 to TRBJ1-3, with D possibly matching TRBD1 (6 bases). The germline V and J ends were trimmed by 3 bases and 2 bases, with 11 bases remaining between them. The CDR3 totals 14 residues. Germline values: CDR1 GTSNPN, CDR2 SVGIG (reference sequence).

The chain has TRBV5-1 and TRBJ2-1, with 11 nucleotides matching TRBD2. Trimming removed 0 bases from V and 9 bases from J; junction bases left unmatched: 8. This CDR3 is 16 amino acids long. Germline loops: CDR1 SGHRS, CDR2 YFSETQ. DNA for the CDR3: TGCGCCAGCAGCTTGGATGCGGGACTAGCGGTCGGTGAGCAGTTCTTC. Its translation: CASSLDAGLAVGEQFF.

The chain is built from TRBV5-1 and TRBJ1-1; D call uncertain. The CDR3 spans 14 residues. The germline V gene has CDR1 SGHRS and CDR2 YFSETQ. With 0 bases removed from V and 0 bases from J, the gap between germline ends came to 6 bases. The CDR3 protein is CASSLEHMNTEAFF. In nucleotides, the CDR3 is TGCGCCAGCAGCTTGGAACACATGAACACTGAAGCTTTCTTT.

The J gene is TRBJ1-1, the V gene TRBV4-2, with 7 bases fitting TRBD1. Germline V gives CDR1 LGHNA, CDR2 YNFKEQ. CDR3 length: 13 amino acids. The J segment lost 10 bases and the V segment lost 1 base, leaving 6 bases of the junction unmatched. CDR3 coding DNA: TGTGCCAGCAGCCAAGGACAGGGAAGTCCAGCTTTCTTT. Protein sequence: CASSQGQGSPAFF.

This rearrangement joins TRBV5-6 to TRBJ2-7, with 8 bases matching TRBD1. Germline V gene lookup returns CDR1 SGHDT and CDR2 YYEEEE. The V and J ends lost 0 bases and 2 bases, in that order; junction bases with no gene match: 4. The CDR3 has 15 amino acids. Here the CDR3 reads CASSLGRQGTYEQYF. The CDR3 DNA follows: TGTGCCAGCAGCTTGGGTAGACAGGGGACCTACGAGCAGTACTTC. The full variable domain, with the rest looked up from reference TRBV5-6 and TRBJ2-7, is DAGVTQSPTHLIKTRGQQVTLRCSPKSGHDTVSWYQQALGQGPQFIFQYYEEEERQRGNFPDRFSGHQFPNYSSELNVNALLLGDSALYLCASSLGRQGTYEQYFGPGTRLTVT.

CDR3 sequence reads: CASTPRGGGGGNEQFF. In nucleotides, the CDR3 is TGCGCCAGCACCCCAAGGGGGGGCGGAGGGGGTAATGAGCAGTTCTTC. The J gene is TRBJ2-1, the V gene TRBV4-1; TRBD2 is a possible D gene (7 bases). The V gene's germline CDR1 is MGHRA and CDR2 YSYEKL. There are 16 residues in the CDR3. V was shortened by 7 bases and J by 7 bases, with 23 bases between the two germline ends.

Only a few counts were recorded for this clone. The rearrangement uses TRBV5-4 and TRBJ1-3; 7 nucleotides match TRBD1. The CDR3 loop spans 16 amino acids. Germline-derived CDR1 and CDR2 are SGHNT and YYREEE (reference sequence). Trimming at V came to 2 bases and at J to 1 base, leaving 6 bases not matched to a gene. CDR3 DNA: TGTGCCAGCAGCTTAGCTGGGACAGCATCTGGAAACACCATATATTTT. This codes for CASSLAGTASGNTIYF.